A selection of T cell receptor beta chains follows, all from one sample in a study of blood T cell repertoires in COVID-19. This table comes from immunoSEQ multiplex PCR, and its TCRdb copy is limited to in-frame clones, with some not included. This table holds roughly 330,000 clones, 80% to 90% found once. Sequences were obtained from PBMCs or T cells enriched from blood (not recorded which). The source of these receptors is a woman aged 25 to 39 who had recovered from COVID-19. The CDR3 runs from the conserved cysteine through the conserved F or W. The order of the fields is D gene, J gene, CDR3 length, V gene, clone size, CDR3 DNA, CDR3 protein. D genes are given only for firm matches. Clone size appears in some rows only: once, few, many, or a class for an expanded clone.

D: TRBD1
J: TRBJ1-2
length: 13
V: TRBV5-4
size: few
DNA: TGTGCCAGCAGCTCGACAGGGGGGTATGGCTACACCTTC
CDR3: CASSSTGGYGYTF

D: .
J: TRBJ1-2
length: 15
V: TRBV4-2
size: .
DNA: TGTGCCAGCAGCCAAGATTGGGGGGGGATCTATGGCTACACCTTC
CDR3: CASSQDWGGIYGYTF

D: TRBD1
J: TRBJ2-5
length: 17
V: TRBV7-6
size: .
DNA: TGTGCCAGCAGCCCGGGGACAGGGGATCCGTTACAAGAGACCCAGTACTTC
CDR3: CASSPGTGDPLQETQYF

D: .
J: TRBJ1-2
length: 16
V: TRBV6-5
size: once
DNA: TGTGCCAGCAGTTACACCGGTGGGGCACGGAGCTATGGCTACACCTTC
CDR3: CASSYTGGARSYGYTF

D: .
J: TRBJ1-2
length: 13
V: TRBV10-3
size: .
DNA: TGTGCCATCAGTGTAGACAGTAACTATGGCTACACCTTC
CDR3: CAISVDSNYGYTF

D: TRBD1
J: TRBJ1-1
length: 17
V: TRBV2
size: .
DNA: TGTGCCAGCAGTGAACAGCCGGGACAGAACATGAACACTGAAGCTTTCTTT
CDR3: CASSEQPGQNMNTEAFF

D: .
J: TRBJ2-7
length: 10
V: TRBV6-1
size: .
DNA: TGTGCCAGCAGTGAAGTAGAGCAGTACTTC
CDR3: CASSEVEQYF

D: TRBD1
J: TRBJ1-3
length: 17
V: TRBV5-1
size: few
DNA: TGCGCCAGCAGCTTGGCCATCGGACAGGGGGTTGGAAACACCATATATTTT
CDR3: CASSLAIGQGVGNTIYF

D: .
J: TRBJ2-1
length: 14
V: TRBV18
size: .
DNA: TGTGCCAGCTCACTTCGGGACTCCAACAATGAGCAGTTCTTC
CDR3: CASSLRDSNNEQFF

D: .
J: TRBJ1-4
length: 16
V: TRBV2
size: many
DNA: TGTGCCAGCAGTTCTGGACAGATAACAACTAATGAAAAACTGTTTTTT
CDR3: CASSSGQITTNEKLFF

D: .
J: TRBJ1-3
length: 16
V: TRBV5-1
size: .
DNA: TGCGCCAGCAGCTTGGAGATGGCAGTCTCTGGAAACACCATATATTTT
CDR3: CASSLEMAVSGNTIYF

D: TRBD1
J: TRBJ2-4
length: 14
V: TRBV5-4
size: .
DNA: TGTGCCAGCAGCTTACAGGGGGCGTTTGACATTCAGTACTTC
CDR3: CASSLQGAFDIQYF

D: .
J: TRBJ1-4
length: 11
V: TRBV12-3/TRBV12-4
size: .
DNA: TGTGCCAGCAGGTACAGAGAAAAACTGTTTTTT
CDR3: CASRYREKLFF

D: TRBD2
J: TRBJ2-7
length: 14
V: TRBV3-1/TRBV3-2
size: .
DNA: TGTGCCAGCAGCCAAGGGCTAGCGGCCTACGAGCAGTACTTC
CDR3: CASSQGLAAYEQYF

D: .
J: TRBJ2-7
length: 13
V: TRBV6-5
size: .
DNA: TGTGCCAGTTTAACAGGAGCCTCCTACGAGCAGTACTTC
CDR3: CASLTGASYEQYF

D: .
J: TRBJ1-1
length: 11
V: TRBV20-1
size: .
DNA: TGCAGTGCTAGCTTTAACACTGAAGCTTTCTTT
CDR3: CSASFNTEAFF

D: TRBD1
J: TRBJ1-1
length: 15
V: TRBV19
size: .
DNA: TGTGCCAGTAGTATCGGGACAGGTTTGGTAACTGAAGCTTTCTTT
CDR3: CASSIGTGLVTEAFF

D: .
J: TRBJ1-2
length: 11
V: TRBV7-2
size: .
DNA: TGTGCCAGCAGCTTAGGGCAGGGGATTACCTTC
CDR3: CASSLGQGITF

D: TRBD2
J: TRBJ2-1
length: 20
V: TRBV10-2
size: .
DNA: TGCGCCAGCAGAACCGGGACTAGCGGGGGGACGGGCAGGCCTGTCAATGAGCAGTTCTTC
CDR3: CASRTGTSGGTGRPVNEQFF

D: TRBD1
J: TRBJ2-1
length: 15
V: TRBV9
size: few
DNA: TGTGCCAGCAGCGTAGCAGGGGGCGTACAAGATGAGCAGTTCTTC
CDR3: CASSVAGGVQDEQFF

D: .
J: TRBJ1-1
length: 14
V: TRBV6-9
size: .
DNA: TGTGCCAGCATCTTCGGGAGAAATGACACTGAAGCTTTCTTT
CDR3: CASIFGRNDTEAFF

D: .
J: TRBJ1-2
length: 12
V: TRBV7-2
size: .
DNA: TGTGCCAGCAGCTCCGCAGGTTATGGCTACACCTTC
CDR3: CASSSAGYGYTF

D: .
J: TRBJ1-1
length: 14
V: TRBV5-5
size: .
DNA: TGTGCCAGCAGCCACCCCACAAAGAACACTGAAGCTTTCTTT
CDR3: CASSHPTKNTEAFF

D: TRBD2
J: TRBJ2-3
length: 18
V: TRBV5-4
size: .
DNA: TGTGCCAGCAGCTTGGGACCCGGACTAGCTTACCCTACAGATACGCAGTATTTT
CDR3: CASSLGPGLAYPTDTQYF

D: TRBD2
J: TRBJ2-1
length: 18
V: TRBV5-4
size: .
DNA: TGTGCCAGCAGCACTCGACTAGCGGGGCCCCTTACACACAATGAGCAGTTCTTC
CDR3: CASSTRLAGPLTHNEQFF

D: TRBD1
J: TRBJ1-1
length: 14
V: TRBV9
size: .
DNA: TGTGCCAGCAGCGGCAACAGGGGGCGTACTGAAGCTTTCTTT
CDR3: CASSGNRGRTEAFF

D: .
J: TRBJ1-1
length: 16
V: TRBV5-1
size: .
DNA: TGCGCCAGCAGCTCCGCTTTGGGCAGGGCGAACACTGAAGCTTTCTTT
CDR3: CASSSALGRANTEAFF

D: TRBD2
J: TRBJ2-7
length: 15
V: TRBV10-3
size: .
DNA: TGTGCCATCAGTGAGGTGACTAGCAGACTTTACGAGCAGTACTTC
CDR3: CAISEVTSRLYEQYF

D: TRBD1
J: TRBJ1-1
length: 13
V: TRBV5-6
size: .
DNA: TGTGCCAGCAGCTTGGCCCGAATCAGGGGGGCTTTCTTT
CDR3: CASSLARIRGAFF

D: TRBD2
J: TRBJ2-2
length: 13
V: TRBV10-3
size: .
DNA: TGTGCCATCTGGGAGGGCGTTGGCGGGGAGCTGTTTTTT
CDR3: CAIWEGVGGELFF

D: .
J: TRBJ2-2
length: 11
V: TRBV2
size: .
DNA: TGTGCCCTCCACGGGGGGCTGGAGCTGTTTTTT
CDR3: CALHGGLELFF

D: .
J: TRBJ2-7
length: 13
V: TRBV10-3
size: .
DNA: TGTGCCATCGGTGACAGCGTCTACTACGAGCAGTACTTC
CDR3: CAIGDSVYYEQYF

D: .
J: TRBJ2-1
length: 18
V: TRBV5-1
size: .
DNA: TGCGCCAGCAGCCGACTCCCCCCTGCGGGGTCCTTTAGGGATGAGCAGTTCTTC
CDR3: CASSRLPPAGSFRDEQFF

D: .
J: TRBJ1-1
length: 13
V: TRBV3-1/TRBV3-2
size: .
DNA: TGTGCCAGCAGCCCCCTCGCAGGGGATGGTGCTTTCTTT
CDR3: CASSPLAGDGAFF

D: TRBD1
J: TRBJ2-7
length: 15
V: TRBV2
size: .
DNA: TGTGCCAGCAGGGAGGACAGGGAACGCTCCTACGAGCAGTACTTC
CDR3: CASREDRERSYEQYF

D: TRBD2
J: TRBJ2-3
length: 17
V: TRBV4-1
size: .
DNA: TGCGCCAGCAGCCGGACCAGCGGGGGAGGTCTCCGTGATACGCAGTATTTT
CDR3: CASSRTSGGGLRDTQYF

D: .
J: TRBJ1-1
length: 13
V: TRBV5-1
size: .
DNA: TGCGCCAGCAGCTTGGGAGATAACACTGAAGCTTTCTTT
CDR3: CASSLGDNTEAFF

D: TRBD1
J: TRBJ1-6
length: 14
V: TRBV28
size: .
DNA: TGTGCCAGCAGCTCAACAGGGGAGTATTCACCCCTCCACTTT
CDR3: CASSSTGEYSPLHF

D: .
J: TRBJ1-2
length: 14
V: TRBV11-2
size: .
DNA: TGTGCCAGCAGCTTAGTACAGGGCTCTAGTGGCTACACCTTC
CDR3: CASSLVQGSSGYTF

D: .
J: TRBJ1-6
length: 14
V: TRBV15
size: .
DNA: TGTGCCACCCGGGGGAGTTACTATAATTCACCCCTCCACTTT
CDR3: CATRGSYYNSPLHF

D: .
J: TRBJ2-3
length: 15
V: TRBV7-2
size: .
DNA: TGTGCCAGCAGCTTAGATCGAGGGCTCACAGATACGCAGTATTTT
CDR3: CASSLDRGLTDTQYF

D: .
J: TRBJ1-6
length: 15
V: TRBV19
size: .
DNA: TGTGCGTCCGACGCGGGGGGCTCCTATAATTCACCCCTCCACTTT
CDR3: CASDAGGSYNSPLHF

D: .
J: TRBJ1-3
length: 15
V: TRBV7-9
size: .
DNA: TGTGCCAGCAGCTTATCAGGGTGGACTGGAAACACCATATATTTT
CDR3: CASSLSGWTGNTIYF

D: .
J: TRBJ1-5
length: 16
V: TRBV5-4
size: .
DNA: TGTGCCAGCAGCCGTGGGAGTATCCCAATTAATCAGCCCCAGCATTTT
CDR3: CASSRGSIPINQPQHF

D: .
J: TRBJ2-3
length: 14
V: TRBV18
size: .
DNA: TGTGCCAGCTCACTCGGGGGAGGCACAGATACGCAGTATTTT
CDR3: CASSLGGGTDTQYF

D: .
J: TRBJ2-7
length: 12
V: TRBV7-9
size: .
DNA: TGTGCCAGCGGGCGAACAGCCTACGAGCAGTACTTC
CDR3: CASGRTAYEQYF

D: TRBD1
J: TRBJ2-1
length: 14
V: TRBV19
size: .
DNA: TGTGCCAGTAGTAAGACAGGGGAGAATGGTGAGCAGTTCTTC
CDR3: CASSKTGENGEQFF

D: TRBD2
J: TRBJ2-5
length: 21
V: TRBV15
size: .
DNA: TGTGCCACCAGCAGAGTAGGTCCGGGACTAGCGGGGGCCCGAAACCAAGAGACCCAGTACTTC
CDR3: CATSRVGPGLAGARNQETQYF